Below are 14 T cell receptor beta chains sequenced from a single sample in a study of Graves' ophthalmopathy and Graves' hyperthyroidism. Amplified material comprised TCR beta CDR3 regions derived from RNA transcripts. RT-PCR in the first round used HTBI primers; a second-round multiplex PCR followed. One entry per CDR3 protein results from TCRdb running MiXCR on the multiplex PCR reads. Here the sample spans about 740,000 distinct CDR3 sequences, around 40% being singletons. Material: peripheral blood. The receptors were gathered from an adult man with Graves' ophthalmopathy.

About this clonotype: The missing conserved phenylalanine or tryptophan at the end of this CDR3 makes a read error likely. This chain uses TRBV2 with TRBJ1-6; TRBD1 might be the D (5 bases). The CDR3 is 14 amino acids. Germline V CDR1 and CDR2: SNHLY, FYNNEI. CDR3 nucleotide sequence: TGCGCCAGCAGCGAGGGACGGAATAATTCACCCCTCCACCTT. The encoded protein is CASSEGRNNSPLHL.

V usage is TRBV24-1 and J usage is TRBJ1-4; 10 bases align to TRBD1. Germline trimming cut 4 bases from V and 2 bases from J; bases unmatched to any gene: 9. The CDR3 runs to 18 residues. CDR1 and CDR2 (germline): KGHDR, SFDVKD. The chain's CDR3 is CATSDPGTGVSTNEKLFF. CDR3 nucleotide sequence: TGTGCCACCAGTGACCCAGGGACAGGGGTTTCGACTAATGAAAAACTGTTTTTT.

The CDR3 nucleotides are TGTGCCAGCAGCCTCGACAGGGCGGACGGGGAGCTGTTTTTT. Protein product: CASSLDRADGELFF. The chain employs TRBV4-2 and TRBJ2-2; 7 nucleotides agree with TRBD1. The CDR3 has 14 residues. V lost 4 bases and J lost 7; bases outside the gene matches: 6. Germline loops: CDR1 LGHNA, CDR2 YNFKEQ.

The chain links TRBV27 to TRBJ1-2; TRBD1 might be the D (6 bases). The germline V gene encodes CDR1 MNHEY and CDR2 SMNVEV (reference sequence). Trimming shortened V by 2 bases and J by 8 bases, and 15 bases separated the two germline ends. The CDR3 consists of 14 residues. The CDR3 sequence is CASSLVQGFGGYTF. CDR3 DNA sequence: TGTGCCAGCAGTTTAGTACAGGGATTTGGCGGCTACACCTTC.

In this sample, this clonotype turned up a few times. The gene calls are TRBV2 and TRBJ1-2; TRBD1 matches 9 bases. This CDR3 is built from 15 residues. Germline V CDR1 and CDR2: SNHLY, FYNNEI. V shed 8 bases and J 7 bases; nucleotides not matched to a gene: 14. CDR3 DNA: TGTGCCAGCTCATCGCCGGGGACAGGGACGTCTGGCTACACCTTC. Residues: CASSSPGTGTSGYTF.

This chain joins TRBV20-1 and TRBJ2-7; maybe TRBD1 (6 bases). The CDR3 has 15 residues. V was trimmed by 1 base and J by 0 bases, leaving 13 bases between them. The germline V gene encodes CDR1 DFQATT and CDR2 SNEGSKA (reference sequence). As DNA, the CDR3 is TGCAGTGCTAGAGCCTTACAGGGCTTCTCCTACGAGCAGTACTTC. Translation gives CSARALQGFSYEQYF.

The chain joins TRBV7-9 to TRBJ2-6, with D hard to call. The CDR3 is 17 residues long. CDR1 and CDR2 (germline): SEHNR, FQNEAQ (reference sequence). Trimming removed 1 base from V and 2 bases from J, with 12 bases in between. CDR3 coding DNA: TGTGCCAGCAGCTTAGTAGAGTCGGGCCCTGGGGCCAACGTCCTGACTTTC. Residues: CASSLVESGPGANVLTF.

There are many counts of this clonotype. This chain's CDR3 is CATSSQDGNQPQHF. The CDR3 DNA follows: TGTGCCACCAGCTCCCAGGATGGGAATCAGCCCCAGCATTTT. The V and J genes are TRBV15 and TRBJ1-5; D remains unclear. Germline-derived CDR1 and CDR2 are LNHNV and YYDKDF (reference sequence). Deletions cut 5 bases from V and 4 bases from J, with 12 bases between. The CDR3 runs to 14 residues.

The table lists this clonotype with many counts. J is TRBJ1-5 and V is TRBV29-1, with D tentatively TRBD1 (5 bases). The CDR3 extends over 15 amino acids. V was pared by 5 bases and J by 4 bases, with 18 bases between. Germline V CDR1 and CDR2: SQVTM, ANQGSEA. Here the CDR3 DNA reads TGCAGCGTTCCGCCGGGACGGACCAAGAATCAGCCCCAGCATTTT. Its translation: CSVPPGRTKNQPQHF.

The V and J genes are TRBV2 and TRBJ1-6; 8 bases map to TRBD1. The V gene's germline CDR1 is SNHLY and CDR2 FYNNEI. With V trimmed by 5 bases and J by 8 bases, 8 bases remained unmatched. The CDR3 has 15 residues. The CDR3 DNA follows: TGTGCCAGCAGTTTTTTTGGACAGGGTGATTCACCCCTCCACTTT. Translating gives CASSFFGQGDSPLHF. Filled out from reference TRBV2 and TRBJ1-6, the complete variable domain reads EPEVTQTPSHQVTQMGQEVILRCVPISNHLYFYWYRQILGQKVEFLVSFYNNEISEKSEIFDDQFSVERPDGSNFTLKIRSTKLEDSAMYFCASSFFGQGDSPLHFGNGTRLTVT.

The chain has TRBV6-5 and TRBJ2-5, with no clear D. Germline lookup yields CDR1 MNHEY and CDR2 SVGAGI. There are 14 residues in the CDR3. Trimming shortened V by 6 bases and J by 4 bases, and 15 bases separated the two germline ends. The CDR3 sequence is CASSVARRGETQYF. In nucleotides, the CDR3 is TGTGCCAGCAGCGTGGCTAGAAGAGGAGAGACCCAGTACTTC.

In DNA, the CDR3 is TGTGCCAGCAGTCCACCGGGACTAGGGCCTTACGAGCAGTACTTC. Translated, it gives CASSPPGLGPYEQYF. The chain has TRBV3-1 and TRBJ2-7; TRBD2 agrees at 8 bases. The germline V gene encodes CDR1 LGHDT and CDR2 YNNKEL (reference sequence). The CDR3 totals 15 residues. Trimming at V came to 6 bases and at J to 4 bases, leaving 11 bases not matched to a gene.

V is TRBV15 and J is TRBJ1-4; 8 bases line up with TRBD1. V trimming: 0 bases; J trimming: 5 bases; junction bases outside the gene matches: 5. This CDR3 is built from 16 residues. Germline V gives CDR1 LNHNV, CDR2 YYDKDF (reference sequence). In DNA, the CDR3 is TGTGCCACCAGCAGAGAGACAGGGGCGCAAAATGAAAAACTGTTTTTT. This translates into CATSRETGAQNEKLFF.

This clonotype has just a few counts. The J gene is TRBJ2-2, the V gene TRBV6-5; 13 nucleotides align to TRBD2. The CDR3 extends over 17 amino acids. V lost 8 bases, J lost 1 base, and 7 bases stayed unmatched. Germline V lookup: CDR1 MNHEY, CDR2 SVGAGI. CDR3 region: CASGGTSGMLNTGELFF. CDR3 sequence (DNA): TGTGCCAGCGGCGGGACTAGCGGGATGTTGAACACCGGGGAGCTGTTTTTT.